This TCR beta chain was obtained from a study of CD8 T cells in Susac syndrome. Random hexamers were used to reverse transcribe an amount of roughly 0.5 to 1 ug RNA. With immunoSEQ multiplex PCR, TCR beta CDR3 was amplified across 54 Vbeta and 13 Jbeta. TCRdb re-called the immunoSEQ multiplex PCR reads with MiXCR, one entry per CDR3 protein. The sample consists of approximately 53,000 distinct CDR3 sequences, 90% to 95% of them appearing once. CDR1 and CDR2 from the germline V gene are SEHNR and FQNEAQ (reference sequence). The CDR3 sequence is 14 residues long. The V and J ends lost 5 bases and 0 bases respectively, with 11 bases between them. Sequencing of TCR beta covered CD8+ and CD4+ T cells obtained from blood. In the multiple sclerosis control group, patients were treatment-naive and had stable or active relapsing-remitting disease. TEMRA cells underwent FACS enrichment and CD8+ and CD4+ T cells underwent negative isolation.

V and J are TRBV7-9 and TRBJ2-7; D is unresolved. This receptor was taken from a human donor with multiple sclerosis. Sequencing used CD8+ T cells from PBMCs. CDR3 coding DNA: TGTGCCAGCAGCGCTGACGGATACTCCTACGAGCAGTACTTC. Its protein product is CASSADGYSYEQYF.